The clone carrying this T cell receptor beta chain came up many times. Its matching antigen is unknown. A single record per CDR3 protein comes from TCRdb applying MiXCR to the 5' RACE reads. This sample has tens of thousands of distinct CDR3 sequences, with around 5.2% found just once. Germline CDR1 is SGDLS and CDR2 is YYNGEE. CDR3 length: 14 amino acids. Trimming left V 1 base short and J 5 bases short, with 12 bases between. The data stem from a study of CD8 T cells in ankylosing spondylitis. The study, taken as a whole, reports: The study identified a TCR beta motif of several highly homologous variants that appeared characteristic of ankylosing spondylitis blood. Earlier literature documents some of the motif variants in reactive arthritis synovial fluid and blood.

The material sequenced was blood, either unsorted or a sorted T cell fraction (not recorded which). The V and J genes are TRBV9 and TRBJ2-5; D perhaps matches TRBD2 (5 bases). This sequence originates from a female donor with ankylosing spondylitis or in good health (not recorded which). The CDR3 region is CASSVSTADETQYF. The DNA for the CDR3 is TGTGCCAGCAGCGTAAGCACAGCGGACGAGACCCAGTACTTC.